This is a list of T cell receptor beta chains from one sample in a study of cytomegalovirus exposure and HLA in healthy donors. The table came from immunoSEQ multiplex PCR; TCRdb's copy has only in-frame clones and leaves some out. The sample contains about 120,000 clones, approximately 89% of which appear only once. The sequencing input was PBMCs. These receptors were obtained from a woman between 18 and 29 years old in good health and CMV-seronegative. CDR3s leave out the opening cysteine and the closing phenylalanine or tryptophan. Each record gives: D gene, V gene, J gene, CDR3 protein. D genes are given only for firm matches.

d_call: TRBD1; v_call: TRBV9; j_call: TRBJ1-1; cdr3_aa: ASSPTRGQGRDEAF
d_call: TRBD1; v_call: TRBV9; j_call: TRBJ2-2; cdr3_aa: ASSPGDRGRTGELF
d_call: TRBD2; v_call: TRBV6-1; j_call: TRBJ2-1; cdr3_aa: ASSVTLAGGRNEQF
d_call: TRBD1; v_call: TRBV7-8; j_call: TRBJ1-5; cdr3_aa: ASSLASVSRTGERKPQH
d_call: -; v_call: TRBV7-9; j_call: TRBJ1-1; cdr3_aa: ASSLTGEGTEAF
d_call: -; v_call: TRBV9; j_call: TRBJ2-1; cdr3_aa: ASSVSGGNEQF
d_call: -; v_call: TRBV5-8; j_call: TRBJ1-3; cdr3_aa: ASSMGLFSGNTIY
d_call: -; v_call: TRBV7-8; j_call: TRBJ1-1; cdr3_aa: ASKGRASTEAF
d_call: -; v_call: TRBV10-1; j_call: TRBJ1-1; cdr3_aa: ASGVGLDTEAF
d_call: -; v_call: TRBV4-2; j_call: TRBJ1-6; cdr3_aa: ASSQGGLIAANSPLH
d_call: -; v_call: TRBV28; j_call: TRBJ1-6; cdr3_aa: ASSLGSGYRSPLH
d_call: -; v_call: TRBV7-8; j_call: TRBJ2-2; cdr3_aa: ASSYQGTTGELF
d_call: -; v_call: TRBV25-1; j_call: TRBJ1-2; cdr3_aa: ASSIHYGYT
d_call: TRBD2; v_call: TRBV7-2; j_call: TRBJ2-7; cdr3_aa: ASSIGTSGIEQY
d_call: -; v_call: TRBV28; j_call: TRBJ1-1; cdr3_aa: ASRQGQTDTEAF
d_call: -; v_call: TRBV19; j_call: TRBJ2-1; cdr3_aa: ASGSGVVGNEQF
d_call: -; v_call: TRBV27; j_call: TRBJ2-6; cdr3_aa: ASHLAGANVLT
d_call: -; v_call: TRBV19; j_call: TRBJ2-5; cdr3_aa: ASTLRDEGPETQY
d_call: TRBD2; v_call: TRBV7-9; j_call: TRBJ2-3; cdr3_aa: ASTLAGDTDTQY
d_call: -; v_call: TRBV10-3; j_call: TRBJ1-6; cdr3_aa: AISESTGGGRSPLH
d_call: -; v_call: TRBV7-2; j_call: TRBJ2-7; cdr3_aa: ASGSERGSEQY
d_call: -; v_call: TRBV28; j_call: TRBJ1-3; cdr3_aa: ASSRGNNGLTGNTIY
d_call: TRBD2; v_call: TRBV11-2; j_call: TRBJ2-3; cdr3_aa: ASSLDQGSSGRTDTQY
d_call: TRBD2; v_call: TRBV15; j_call: TRBJ2-5; cdr3_aa: ATSRALAGRETQY
d_call: TRBD1; v_call: TRBV16; j_call: TRBJ2-2; cdr3_aa: ASSQSAQGAAGELF
d_call: -; v_call: TRBV1; j_call: TRBJ2-1; cdr3_aa: TRGLAGGLTYNEQF
d_call: -; v_call: TRBV28; j_call: TRBJ1-2; cdr3_aa: ASNSWGVGPNYGYT
d_call: TRBD1; v_call: TRBV28; j_call: TRBJ1-5; cdr3_aa: ASSPGTGQHSNQPQH
d_call: -; v_call: TRBV18; j_call: TRBJ1-3; cdr3_aa: ASSPTESNTIY
d_call: TRBD1; v_call: TRBV6-1; j_call: TRBJ1-3; cdr3_aa: ASSDGPGTGGNTIY
d_call: -; v_call: TRBV5-8; j_call: TRBJ1-1; cdr3_aa: ASSRHGGRAF
d_call: -; v_call: TRBV28; j_call: TRBJ2-2; cdr3_aa: ASSFTVLGAGELF
d_call: TRBD1; v_call: TRBV10-2; j_call: TRBJ2-5; cdr3_aa: AIQGAETQY
d_call: -; v_call: TRBV6-1; j_call: TRBJ2-3; cdr3_aa: ASSAGVESDTQY
d_call: -; v_call: TRBV10-1; j_call: TRBJ2-6; cdr3_aa: ASSAGSGANVLT
d_call: -; v_call: TRBV28; j_call: TRBJ1-4; cdr3_aa: ASSLRGLNEKLF
d_call: -; v_call: TRBV18; j_call: TRBJ2-2; cdr3_aa: ASPSGDTGELF
d_call: TRBD1; v_call: TRBV9; j_call: TRBJ2-7; cdr3_aa: ASSVVGGLPTYEQY
d_call: TRBD1; v_call: TRBV28; j_call: TRBJ1-4; cdr3_aa: ASSTRGRRANEKLF